These T cell receptor beta chains were read from a single sample in a study of T cells in Graves' hyperthyroidism and ophthalmopathy. One entry per CDR3 protein, called by TCRdb with MiXCR from the multiplex PCR reads. The sample yields hundreds of thousands of distinct CDR3 sequences, 11% to 15% seen once. Source material: blood. Receptor source: a woman aged 25-40 years with Graves' hyperthyroidism that later progressed to Graves' ophthalmopathy. Each CDR3 is given with its conserved first and last residue. The order of the fields is clone size, J gene, V gene, D gene, CDR3 DNA, CDR3 protein. A D gene is named only where the DNA matches it firmly. Only part of the rows carry a size: once, few, many, or a class if the clone is expanded.

abundance: few
j_gene: TRBJ2-7
v_gene: TRBV19
d_gene: TRBD1
CDR3nt: TGTGCCAGTAGTAAATCGGGACAGACCTACGAGCAGTACTTC
CDR3aa: CASSKSGQTYEQYF

abundance: many
j_gene: TRBJ2-7
v_gene: TRBV27
d_gene: -
CDR3nt: TGTGCCAGCAGTTTTTCGTTTCTCCACGAGCAGTACTTC
CDR3aa: CASSFSFLHEQYF

abundance: many
j_gene: TRBJ1-2
v_gene: TRBV4-1
d_gene: TRBD1
CDR3nt: TGCGCCAGCAGCCCCGGACAGGGGCCTAACTATGGCTACACCTTC
CDR3aa: CASSPGQGPNYGYTF

abundance: few
j_gene: TRBJ1-5
v_gene: TRBV7-9
d_gene: -
CDR3nt: TGTGCCAGCAGCTTACAGGGGCCCGATCAGCCCCAGCATTTT
CDR3aa: CASSLQGPDQPQHF

abundance: many
j_gene: TRBJ2-1
v_gene: TRBV20-1
d_gene: -
CDR3nt: TGCAGTGCTCCGGGACGGCCCTACAATGAGCAGTTCTTC
CDR3aa: CSAPGRPYNEQFF

abundance: many
j_gene: TRBJ2-5
v_gene: TRBV28
d_gene: -
CDR3nt: TGTGCCAGCAGATTGACCCGGACAAAAGAGACCCAGTACTTC
CDR3aa: CASRLTRTKETQYF

abundance: few
j_gene: TRBJ1-4
v_gene: TRBV10-3
d_gene: -
CDR3nt: TGTGCCATCAGGACCGGGGGTGAAAAACTGTTTTTT
CDR3aa: CAIRTGGEKLFF

abundance: many
j_gene: TRBJ1-1
v_gene: TRBV11-3
d_gene: -
CDR3nt: TGTGCCAGCAGCCGCCTCGCGAACACTGAAGCTTTCTTT
CDR3aa: CASSRLANTEAFF

abundance: many
j_gene: TRBJ1-1
v_gene: TRBV20-1
d_gene: -
CDR3nt: TGCAGGGCGGACGGAGCTTTCTTT
CDR3aa: CRADGAFF

abundance: few
j_gene: TRBJ2-1
v_gene: TRBV19
d_gene: -
CDR3nt: TGTGCCAGTACCCTTTCCCGGAATGAGCAGTTCTTC
CDR3aa: CASTLSRNEQFF

abundance: many
j_gene: TRBJ2-3
v_gene: TRBV20-1
d_gene: -
CDR3nt: TGCAGTGCTAGAGATCAGGGGCAGACCCTTATCACAGATACGCAGTATTTT
CDR3aa: CSARDQGQTLITDTQYF

abundance: few
j_gene: TRBJ2-1
v_gene: TRBV20-1
d_gene: -
CDR3nt: TGCAGTGCTAGGATCGGGTTGCAATCGCGGAATGAGCAGTTCTTC
CDR3aa: CSARIGLQSRNEQFF

abundance: many
j_gene: TRBJ2-5
v_gene: TRBV25-1
d_gene: TRBD1
CDR3nt: TGTGCCAGCAGTGAATATGAGCCGGGACAGGGACGGCACCAAGAGACCCAGTACTTC
CDR3aa: CASSEYEPGQGRHQETQYF

abundance: many
j_gene: TRBJ1-1
v_gene: TRBV2
d_gene: TRBD1
CDR3nt: TGTGCCAGCAGTGTAAGGGGGCCTGAAGCTTTCTTT
CDR3aa: CASSVRGPEAFF

abundance: many
j_gene: TRBJ2-3
v_gene: TRBV28
d_gene: TRBD1
CDR3nt: TGTGCCAGCAGTCTCCTAGGGGGACAGATCACAGATACGCAGTATTTT
CDR3aa: CASSLLGGQITDTQYF

abundance: many
j_gene: TRBJ1-5
v_gene: TRBV2
d_gene: -
CDR3nt: TGTGCCAGCAGTGAACACGGAGACCTTAGCAATCAGCCCCAGCATTTT
CDR3aa: CASSEHGDLSNQPQHF

abundance: -
j_gene: TRBJ2-7
v_gene: TRBV7-8
d_gene: -
CDR3nt: TGTGCCAGCAGCGACGGGTGTTTGGACGAGCAGTACTTC
CDR3aa: CASSDGCLDEQYF

abundance: -
j_gene: TRBJ2-2
v_gene: TRBV11-2
d_gene: -
CDR3nt: TGTGCCAGCAGCTTATACGGAGCAAACACCGGGGAGCTGTTTTTT
CDR3aa: CASSLYGANTGELFF

abundance: many
j_gene: TRBJ2-1
v_gene: TRBV24-1
d_gene: -
CDR3nt: TGTGCCACCAGTGATTTGCCAGTAACGTCCTACAATGAGCAGTTCTTC
CDR3aa: CATSDLPVTSYNEQFF

abundance: few
j_gene: TRBJ1-5
v_gene: TRBV28
d_gene: -
CDR3nt: TGTGCCAGCAGCCACAGGCAGGGACCCCGCAATCAGCCCCAGCATTTT
CDR3aa: CASSHRQGPRNQPQHF

abundance: -
j_gene: TRBJ2-2
v_gene: TRBV7-2
d_gene: TRBD2
CDR3nt: TGTGCCAGCAGCTATCGTGCTAGCGGGAGCAGGACCGGGGAGCTGTTTTTT
CDR3aa: CASSYRASGSRTGELFF

abundance: many
j_gene: TRBJ2-4
v_gene: TRBV28
d_gene: -
CDR3nt: TGTGCCAGCAGTTTAGGTACCCTAGCCAAAAACATTCAGTACTTC
CDR3aa: CASSLGTLAKNIQYF

abundance: -
j_gene: TRBJ2-7
v_gene: TRBV7-9
d_gene: TRBD2
CDR3nt: TGTGCCAGCAGTCCCAGCCGAGGACTAGCGGGAGGCGCCTACGAGCAGTACTTC
CDR3aa: CASSPSRGLAGGAYEQYF

abundance: many
j_gene: TRBJ2-5
v_gene: TRBV29-1
d_gene: -
CDR3nt: TGCAGCGTTGACCCCAGGGGAATGAGCCAAGAGACCCAGTACTTC
CDR3aa: CSVDPRGMSQETQYF

abundance: many
j_gene: TRBJ1-1
v_gene: TRBV19
d_gene: -
CDR3nt: TGTGCCAGTAGTATTGGGCCATCACAGGGTTGGATGACTGAAGCTTTCTTT
CDR3aa: CASSIGPSQGWMTEAFF